The clone carrying this T cell receptor (beta chain) turned up a few times. This entry belongs to a study of T-cell reconstitution after alpha-beta-depleted transplantation in children. The CDR3 has 12 amino acids. The V end lost 5 bases, the J end lost 1 base, and 6 bases lay between the germline ends. Germline V gene lookup returns CDR1 DFQATT and CDR2 SNEGSKA (reference sequence). A TCRbeta library incorporating unique molecular identifiers was prepared. One entry per CDR3 protein results from TCRdb running MiXCR on the PCR reads. The repertoire holds fewer than 750,000 distinct CDR3 sequences, 20% to 25% seen once, with 13% to 15% in the top ten.

V usage is TRBV20-1 and J usage is TRBJ1-5, with no clear D. This sample comprised PBMCs, mostly from graft donor cells, obtained 360 days after TCRalphabeta/CD19-depleted stem cell transplant. The source is a boy in the first two years of life who had a stem cell transplant for acute myeloid leukemia, so the T cells may come from the graft donor. The CDR3 reads CSAGRSNQPQHF. The CDR3 DNA sequence: TGCAGTGCTGGACGGAGCAATCAGCCCCAGCATTTT.